This T cell receptor (beta chain) appears in the sequencing data of a study of blood T cell repertoires in COVID-19. The wider study: PBMCs, B-cell-depleted T cells, or T cells provided the cDNA or gDNA that made up the material.

Seattle cases were enrolled at active infection and followed longitudinally. Per the original methods: Amplification with reference gene primers provided the estimates of nucleated cell counts. Assay: immunoSEQ multiplex PCR; the TCRdb copy retains only in-frame clones and omits some. V, J and clone size are taken as reported in that table, and D and trimming were inferred from the DNA itself. The sample lists a few hundred thousand clones; about four fifths were seen once. CDR3 length: 14 amino acids. Looked up from germline, CDR1 is SGHAT and CDR2 is FQNNGV. Trimming removed 5 bases from V and 1 base from J, with 9 bases in between.

The V and J genes are TRBV11-2 and TRBJ2-1, with a tentative D call TRBD1 (5 bases). This TCR derives from a person between 65 and 80 years old with COVID-19, enrolled during active disease. The source material was peripheral blood. DNA of the CDR3: TGTGCCAGCAGCCCCGACAGATCCTACAATGAGCAGTTCTTC. Amino acid sequence: CASSPDRSYNEQFF.